This entry lists 21 T cell receptor beta chains sequenced from one sample in a study of T cell responses to AZD1222 COVID-19 vaccine. Clones were sequenced by immunoSEQ multiplex PCR, and TCRdb holds only the in-frame ones, with some missing. This table holds fewer than 65,000 clones, around 80% found once. Sequencing used peripheral blood, obtained on day 0 of AZD1222 vaccination. The receptors were sampled from an adult in good health.

This clone was found once. V gene TRBV24-1 combines with J gene TRBJ2-5; TRBD2 is a possible D gene (5 bases). CDR1 is KGHDR and CDR2 is SFDVKD in the germline V gene. The CDR3 contains 15 residues. V was pared by 5 bases and J by 1 base, with 13 bases between. The CDR3: CATSARGSTQETQYF. In nucleotides, the CDR3 is TGTGCCACCAGTGCGAGAGGGTCAACCCAAGAGACCCAGTACTTC.

The rearrangement joins TRBV11-2 to TRBJ2-1; D remains ambiguous. Trimming removed 3 bases from V and 4 bases from J, with 10 bases in between. CDR1 is SGHAT and CDR2 is FQNNGV in the germline V gene. This CDR3 has 14 amino acids. CDR3 sequence: CASSFGRSYNEQFF. In nucleotides, the CDR3 is TGTGCCAGCAGCTTTGGGCGGTCATACAATGAGCAGTTCTTC. The full variable domain, completed using reference TRBV11-2 and TRBJ2-1, is EAGVAQSPRYKIIEKRQSVAFWCNPISGHATLYWYQQILGQGPKLLIQFQNNGVVDDSQLPKDRFSAERLKGVDSTLKIQPAKLEDSAVYLCASSFGRSYNEQFFGPGTRLTVL.

The chain has TRBV18 and TRBJ1-2; 10 nucleotides match TRBD1. J was trimmed by 5 bases and V by 2 bases; bases with no gene match: 5. This CDR3 has 15 residues. Germline V gene sequence: CDR1 KGHSH, CDR2 LQKENI. The CDR3 loop is CASSPGQGVVYGYTF. For the CDR3, the DNA is TGTGCCAGCTCACCAGGACAGGGGGTCGTATATGGCTACACCTTC.

This rearrangement joins TRBV6-6 to TRBJ2-7; possibly TRBD2 for D (5 bases). Trimming cost V 5 bases and J 0 bases, with 11 bases left between them. Germline V CDR1 and CDR2: MNHNY, SVGAGI (reference sequence). This CDR3 is built from 14 residues. This CDR3 is CASSGSVSSYEQYF. CDR3 coding DNA: TGTGCCAGCAGTGGGAGCGTAAGCTCCTACGAGCAGTACTTC.

The chain joins TRBV7-9 to TRBJ1-5; D unresolved. V dropped 1 base and J dropped 10 bases, with 8 bases sitting between them. The CDR3 covers 12 residues. Germline CDR1 SEHNR, CDR2 FQNEAQ (reference sequence). DNA for the CDR3: TGTGCCAGCAGCTTAGGGCTAAATCCCCAGCATTTT. Protein sequence: CASSLGLNPQHF.

In DNA, the CDR3 is TGCGCCAGCAGCCCTGGAGGGGGCTCGGATACGCAGTATTTT. As protein: CASSPGGGSDTQYF. The rearrangement uses TRBV5-1 and TRBJ2-3; the D gene is possibly TRBD1 (7 bases). CDR1 is SGHRS, CDR2 YFSETQ, per germline. This CDR3 spans 14 amino acids. Trimming shortened V by 4 bases and J by 6 bases, and 15 bases separated the two germline ends.

J is TRBJ2-7 and V is TRBV15; D call uncertain. The CDR3 spans 13 residues. CDR1 and CDR2 from the germline V gene are LNHNV and YYDKDF (reference sequence). Deletions cut 3 bases from V and 4 bases from J, with 10 bases between. CDR3 nucleotides: TGTGCCACCAGCAGTCAGGAGAGTTACGAGCAGTACTTC. It translates to CATSSQESYEQYF.

V usage is TRBV5-1 and J usage is TRBJ1-1, with 7 bases matching TRBD1. Germline V CDR1 and CDR2: SGHRS, YFSETQ. The V gene end was trimmed by 0 bases and the J gene end by 0 bases; junction bases not matched to a gene: 2. The CDR3 loop spans 15 amino acids. The CDR3 coding sequence is TGCGCCAGCAGCTTGGCCGGGACAGTGAACACTGAAGCTTTCTTT. Encoded protein: CASSLAGTVNTEAFF.

This clone was seen just once. The rearrangement joins TRBV19 to TRBJ1-1; 8 bases are shared with TRBD1. Germline assignment: CDR1 LNHDA and CDR2 SQIVND (reference sequence). J gave up 1 base and V 4 bases, and 8 bases lay outside the gene matches. The CDR3 has 16 residues. Written as DNA, the CDR3 is TGTGCCAGTAGTAATAAGACAGGGGTGGGGAACACTGAAGCTTTCTTT. It encodes CASSNKTGVGNTEAFF.

To note about this clone: A much larger clonotype is one base distant, so this may be a read error. The sample contains more than one DNA sequence encoding this CDR3. The V and J genes are TRBV7-8 and TRBJ2-1, with D possibly being TRBD1 (5 bases). Germline V gene lookup returns CDR1 SGHVS and CDR2 FQNEAQ. V lost 2 bases and J lost 3, with 5 bases in between. The CDR3 is made up of 13 amino acids. CDR3 loop: CASSLQGYNEQFF. CDR3 bases: TGTGCCAGCAGCTTACAGGGCTACAATGAGCAGTTCTTC.

This clone was recorded once. The chain is built from TRBV6-5 and TRBJ2-2; 10 nucleotides line up with TRBD2. The V gene's germline CDR1 is MNHEY and CDR2 SVGAGI. With V trimmed by 2 bases and J by 7 bases, 4 bases remained unmatched. There are 15 residues in the CDR3. CDR3 coding DNA: TGTGCCAGCAGTTACCCGAGCGGGAGGGGCGGGGAGCTGTTTTTT. As protein: CASSYPSGRGGELFF.

This clone was seen only a few times. The rearrangement links TRBV4-1 to TRBJ2-7; D might be TRBD2 (6 bases). CDR1 is MGHRA and CDR2 is YSYEKL in the germline V gene. CDR3 length: 12 amino acids. The V end was cut by 3 bases, the J end by 3 bases, with 6 bases between. The CDR3 loop is CASSQGGYEQYF. The DNA of the CDR3 is TGCGCCAGCAGCCAGGGGGGCTACGAGCAGTACTTC.

This clone was seen only a few times. The chain joins TRBV7-8 to TRBJ2-3; 10 nucleotides align to TRBD1. Germline V gene lookup returns CDR1 SGHVS and CDR2 FQNEAQ. The V and J ends lost 5 bases and 1 base, in that order; junction bases with no gene match: 6. This CDR3 is 16 amino acids long. The chain's CDR3 is CASSPGTGVGTDTQYF. DNA for the CDR3: TGTGCCAGCAGCCCCGGGACAGGGGTGGGCACAGATACGCAGTATTTT.

This clone was detected a few times. CDR3 residues: CASSLTLAFF. CDR3 nucleotide sequence: TGTGCCAGCAGCTTAACCCTCGCTTTCTTT. The chain has TRBV7-9 and TRBJ1-1; D gene uncertain. CDR1 SEHNR and CDR2 FQNEAQ come from the germline V gene (reference sequence). Trimming stripped 2 bases from V and 11 bases from J, with 6 bases between. The CDR3 totals 10 residues.

This chain links TRBV6-5 with TRBJ2-3; 10 positions agree with TRBD2. Germline CDR1 reads MNHEY; CDR2 reads SVGAGI. The CDR3 totals 15 residues. Germline trimming cut 6 bases from V and 2 bases from J; bases unmatched to any gene: 5. The CDR3 region has the DNA TGTGCCAGCAGGCACGGACTAGCGGCCACAGATACGCAGTATTTT. It yields the protein CASRHGLAATDTQYF.

In this sample, this clone turned up once. The chain has TRBV4-2 and TRBJ2-5; 10 bases align to TRBD2. The CDR3 length is 14 residues. Germline assignment: CDR1 LGHNA and CDR2 YNFKEQ. V was clipped by 7 bases and J by 5 bases; unmatched bases: 7. In DNA, the CDR3 is TGTGCCAGCACCCGAACTAGCGGGGTGGAGACCCAGTACTTC. Its protein product is CASTRTSGVETQYF.

V usage is TRBV25-1 and J usage is TRBJ2-7; D remains unclear. The CDR3 has 10 amino acids. Trimming took 8 bases from V and 4 from J, leaving 6 bases between them. Looked up from germline, CDR1 is MGHDK and CDR2 is SYGVNS. CDR3 nucleotides: TGTGCCAGCGGTCATTACGAGCAGTACTTC. As protein: CASGHYEQYF.

V gene TRBV2 combines with J gene TRBJ2-3; 11 bases are shared with TRBD1. Trimming took 5 bases from V and 5 from J; bases not matched to a gene: 6. The CDR3 runs 15 residues. Germline lookup yields CDR1 SNHLY and CDR2 FYNNEI. CDR3 bases: TGTGCCAGCAGTATTGGACAGGGGGCCGGAGATACGCAGTATTTT. Translating gives CASSIGQGAGDTQYF.

This chain uses TRBV19 with TRBJ2-5, with 7 bases lining up with TRBD1. Trimming cost V 5 bases and J 5 bases; bases outside gene matches: 5. Germline V CDR1 and CDR2: LNHDA, SQIVND (reference sequence). CDR3 length: 13 amino acids. CDR3: CASSPSTGETQYF. The CDR3 nucleotides read TGTGCCAGTAGTCCTTCGACAGGGGAGACCCAGTACTTC.

This chain uses TRBV21-1 with TRBJ1-6; the table names TRBD1, a call not compared with the DNA. TRBV21-1 is recorded as a pseudogene. This CDR3 comprises 15 residues. The CDR3 loop is CASSNRTAYNSPLHF. CDR3 coding DNA: TGTGCCAGCAGCAACCGGACAGCTTATAATTCACCCCTCCACTTT.

The chain combines TRBV10-3 with TRBJ2-1, with D hard to call. The CDR3 consists of 16 residues. Trimming shortened V by 2 bases and J by 0 bases, and 11 bases separated the two germline ends. Germline values: CDR1 ENHRY, CDR2 SYGVKD. The CDR3: CAISEVKDTSYNEQFF. CDR3 sequence (DNA): TGTGCCATCAGTGAGGTAAAAGACACCTCCTACAATGAGCAGTTCTTC.